One sample yielded the 11 T cell receptor beta chains listed below, sequenced in a study of OX40 agonist ivuxolimab in advanced cancers. Clones were sequenced by immunoSEQ multiplex PCR, and TCRdb holds only the in-frame ones, with some missing. Counted here are some 64,000 clones, roughly 89% occurring once; the ten biggest clones make up around 0.78%. The specimen was CD4+ or CD8+ T cells sorted from blood, collected in a trial of the OX40 agonist ivuxolimab. The receptors originated from an adult with an advanced solid tumor such as melanoma, head and neck, liver or kidney cancer.

The CDR3 sequence is CASSLETATNEKLFF. The CDR3 DNA reads TGTGCCAGCAGCTTAGAGACTGCAACTAATGAAAAACTGTTTTTT. This chain uses TRBV7-2 with TRBJ1-4; no clear D. Trimming left V 1 base short and J 0 bases short, with 6 bases between. The CDR3 has 15 residues. Germline V gene lookup returns CDR1 SGHTA and CDR2 FQGNSA.

This clone has only one observation. The chain couples TRBV7-3 to TRBJ2-4; weak D call: TRBD1 (6 bases). This CDR3 comprises 14 residues. V was shortened by 5 bases and J by 7 bases, with 15 bases between the two germline ends. Germline-derived CDR1 and CDR2 are SGHTA and FQGTGA. CDR3 coding DNA: TGTGCCAGCAGCATGACAGGAGAGAAGAACATTCAGTACTTC. It specifies CASSMTGEKNIQYF.

This rearrangement joins TRBV6-6 to TRBJ1-5; D might be TRBD1 (6 bases). This CDR3 region has 13 residues. Germline V gene sequence: CDR1 MNHNY, CDR2 SVGAGI (reference sequence). V gave up 5 bases and J gave up 7 bases, with 12 bases separating them. In DNA form, the CDR3 reads TGTGCCAGCAGTAGGGGGGGGTCCCAGCCCCAGCATTTT. This encodes CASSRGGSQPQHF.

The V call is TRBV14, the J call TRBJ2-1, with 7 bases lining up with TRBD2. Trimming removed 1 base from V and 6 bases from J; junction bases left unmatched: 6. Germline V gives CDR1 SGHDN, CDR2 FVKESK. There are 15 residues in the CDR3. The CDR3 DNA follows: TGTGCCAGCAGCCAAGTGGCGGGAGTTATCAATGAGCAGTTCTTC. The encoded protein is CASSQVAGVINEQFF.

The rearrangement uses TRBV6-1 and TRBJ2-3; the D call may be TRBD1 or TRBD2 (6 bases each). CDR1 and CDR2 (germline): MNHNS, SASEGT. This CDR3 is 15 amino acids long. Trimming shortened V by 7 bases and J by 0 bases, and 14 bases separated the two germline ends. The chain's CDR3 is CASIRRGVSTDTQYF. The CDR3 DNA sequence: TGTGCCAGCATCCGAAGGGGGGTGAGCACAGATACGCAGTATTTT.

This chain joins TRBV5-1 and TRBJ2-1; D is ambiguous. From germline, CDR1 is SGHRS and CDR2 YFSETQ. This CDR3 contains 14 residues. The V end was cut by 2 bases, the J end by 5 bases, with 11 bases between. CDR3 bases: TGCGCCAGCAGCTTCGGGCTAGTGCACAATGAGCAGTTCTTC. As protein: CASSFGLVHNEQFF. The variable domain in full, with the rest retrieved from reference TRBV5-1 and TRBJ2-1, is KAGVTQTPRYLIKTRGQQVTLSCSPISGHRSVSWYQQTPGQGLQFLFEYFSETQRNKGNFPGRFSGRQFSNSRSEMNVSTLELGDSALYLCASSFGLVHNEQFFGPGTRLTVL.

The DNA of the CDR3 is TGTGCCAGCAGCTTCAGGGGAACTCAAGAGACCCAGTACTTC. It specifies CASSFRGTQETQYF. V and J are TRBV11-3 and TRBJ2-5; perhaps TRBD1 as D (6 bases). From germline, CDR1 is SGHNT and CDR2 YENEEA. V lost 3 bases, J lost 2 bases, and 10 bases lay in between. The CDR3 extends over 14 amino acids.

The V and J genes are TRBV5-1 and TRBJ2-5, with 9 bases matching TRBD1. V gave up 2 bases and J gave up 5 bases; unmatched junction bases: 7. Germline V CDR1 and CDR2: SGHRS, YFSETQ. This CDR3 comprises 15 residues. The CDR3 sequence is CASSLAGTGWETQYF. CDR3 in DNA: TGCGCCAGCAGCTTAGCCGGGACAGGGTGGGAGACCCAGTACTTC.

The chain is built from TRBV28 and TRBJ2-5, with D perhaps TRBD1 (6 bases). This CDR3 is 13 amino acids long. The ends were cut back, 7 bases at V and 7 bases at J, with 16 bases in the middle. Germline V gene data show CDR1 as MDHEN and CDR2 as SYDVKM. The CDR3 loop is CASTPGAERTQYF. In DNA, the CDR3 is TGTGCCAGCACCCCAGGGGCGGAACGGACCCAGTACTTC.

The genes are TRBV5-1 and TRBJ2-1; 11 bases match TRBD1. J was trimmed by 4 bases and V by 4 bases; bases with no gene match: 4. This CDR3 is 15 amino acids long. Per germline, CDR1 SGHRS and CDR2 YFSETQ. CDR3 region: CASSPGQGAYNEQFF. The DNA for the CDR3 is TGCGCCAGCAGCCCAGGACAGGGGGCTTACAATGAGCAGTTCTTC. Using reference TRBV5-1 and TRBJ2-1 for the parts outside the CDR3, the full variable domain is KAGVTQTPRYLIKTRGQQVTLSCSPISGHRSVSWYQQTPGQGLQFLFEYFSETQRNKGNFPGRFSGRQFSNSRSEMNVSTLELGDSALYLCASSPGQGAYNEQFFGPGTRLTVL.

The chain employs TRBV27 and TRBJ2-5; a possible D gene is TRBD1 (6 bases). Germline V gives CDR1 MNHEY, CDR2 SMNVEV (reference sequence). The length of the CDR3 is 13 residues. V lost 6 bases and J lost 3, with 11 bases in between. CDR3 sequence (DNA): TGTGCCAGCAGACGGACAGCTAAAGAGACCCAGTACTTC. It codes for CASRRTAKETQYF.